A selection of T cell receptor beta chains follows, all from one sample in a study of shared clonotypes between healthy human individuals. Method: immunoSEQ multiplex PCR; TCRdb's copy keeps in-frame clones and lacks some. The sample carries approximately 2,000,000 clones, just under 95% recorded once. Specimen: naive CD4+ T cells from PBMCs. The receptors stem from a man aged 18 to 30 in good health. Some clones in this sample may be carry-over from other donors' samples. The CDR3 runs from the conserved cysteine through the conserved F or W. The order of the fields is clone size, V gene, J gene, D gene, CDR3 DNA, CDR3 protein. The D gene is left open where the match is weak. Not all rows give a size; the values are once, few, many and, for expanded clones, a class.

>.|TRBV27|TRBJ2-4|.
TGTGCCAGCAGTTCCCGGGCCCCCCGGGACAAAAACATTCAGTACTTC
CASSSRAPRDKNIQYF
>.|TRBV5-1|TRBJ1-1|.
TGCGCCAGCAGCCCAACATTCACCGGAAAGAACACTGAAGCTTTCTTT
CASSPTFTGKNTEAFF
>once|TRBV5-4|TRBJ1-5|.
TGTGCCAGCAGCTTCGACCATTCTCAGCCCCAGCATTTT
CASSFDHSQPQHF
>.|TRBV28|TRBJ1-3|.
TGTGCCAGCAGTTTACTTAGTTTCTCTGGAAACACCATATATTTT
CASSLLSFSGNTIYF
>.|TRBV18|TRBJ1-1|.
TGTGCCAGCTCGGAGACAGCTAACACTGAAGCTTTCTTT
CASSETANTEAFF
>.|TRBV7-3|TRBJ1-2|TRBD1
TGTGCCAGCAGCCAGGGACAGGGTTATGGCTACACCTTC
CASSQGQGYGYTF
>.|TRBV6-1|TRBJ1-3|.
TGTGCCAGCAGTGGGGCCGGGCCTGGAAACACCATATATTTT
CASSGAGPGNTIYF
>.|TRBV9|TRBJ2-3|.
TGTGCCAGCAGCGTACGAGGCGGAAACACAGATACGCAGTATTTT
CASSVRGGNTDTQYF
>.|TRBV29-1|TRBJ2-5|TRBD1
TGCAGCGCCTACAGGGGGGAAGAGACCCAGTACTTC
CSAYRGEETQYF
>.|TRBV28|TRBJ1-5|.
TGTGCCAGCAGTTCCCCTGGGAGGTCCCCCAATCAGCCCCAGCATTTT
CASSSPGRSPNQPQHF
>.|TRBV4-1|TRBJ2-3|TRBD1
TGCGCCAGCAGCCCCCTTTCTCCCGGGACAGCAGTCCCTTTTTTGGCCACAGATACGCAGTATTTT
CASSPLSPGTAVPFLATDTQYF
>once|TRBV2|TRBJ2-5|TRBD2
TGTGCCAGCAGTGTGGTAGCGGGAGCAGAGACCCAGTACTTC
CASSVVAGAETQYF
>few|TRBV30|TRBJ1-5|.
TGTGCCTGGGGGGCGGGGAACAATCAGCCCCAGCATTTT
CAWGAGNNQPQHF
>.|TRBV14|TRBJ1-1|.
TGTGCCAGCAGCTTTAACAGGGACACTGAAGCTTTCTTT
CASSFNRDTEAFF
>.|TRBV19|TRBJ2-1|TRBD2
TGTGCCAGTAGGAGGGCGGGGGGACTAGACTGGAATGAGCAGTTCTTC
CASRRAGGLDWNEQFF
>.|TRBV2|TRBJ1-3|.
TGTGCCAGCAGCCGAAGACGGGCCGATACCTCTGGAAACACCATATATTTT
CASSRRRADTSGNTIYF
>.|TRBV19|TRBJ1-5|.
TGTGCCAGTAGTATGGCCCCTTTACAGGGTTACACGTCTTCAATCAAGCCCCAGCATTTT
CASSMAPLQGYTSSIKPQHF
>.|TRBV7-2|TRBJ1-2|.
TGTGCCAGCAGCTCACCACAGGGAAACTATGGCTACACCTTC
CASSSPQGNYGYTF
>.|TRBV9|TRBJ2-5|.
TGTGCCAGCAGCGTAGCAGCGTCCCACTGGGGGGAGACCCAGTACTTC
CASSVAASHWGETQYF
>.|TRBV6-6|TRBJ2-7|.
TGTGCCAGCAGTTACGGAAGAGTCTACGAGCAGTACTTC
CASSYGRVYEQYF
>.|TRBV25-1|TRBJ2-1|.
TGTGCCAGCAAAGAAATTTCGGGTGAGCAGTTCTTC
CASKEISGEQFF
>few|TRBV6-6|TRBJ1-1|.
TGTGCCAGCACGCGGCAGCCAAACACTGAAGCTTTCTTT
CASTRQPNTEAFF
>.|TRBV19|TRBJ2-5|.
TGTGCCAGTAGTATTTCCAGGGGTGTAGAGACCCAGTACTTC
CASSISRGVETQYF
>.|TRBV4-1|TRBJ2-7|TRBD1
TGCGCCAGCAGACAGGGGACGGCAGGAGAGCAGTACTTC
CASRQGTAGEQYF
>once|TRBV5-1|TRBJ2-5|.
TGCGCCAGCAGCTTAGGGACGCTACAAGAGACCCAGTACTTC
CASSLGTLQETQYF
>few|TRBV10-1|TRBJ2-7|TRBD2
TGCGCCAGCAGTGAGAGTAGCGGGAGAGGCTACGAGCAGTACTTC
CASSESSGRGYEQYF
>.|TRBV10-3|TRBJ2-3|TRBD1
TGTGCCATTCGAGCGGGACAGGGGATTTCAGATACGCAGTATTTT
CAIRAGQGISDTQYF
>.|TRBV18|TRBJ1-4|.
TGTGCCAGCTCACCAGGGGCAGGGCTGAAACTGTTTTTT
CASSPGAGLKLFF
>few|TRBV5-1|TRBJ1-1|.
TGCGCCAGCAGCTTGGCCGGAGAAAACACTGAAGCTTTCTTT
CASSLAGENTEAFF
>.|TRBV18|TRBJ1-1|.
TGTGCCAGCTCACCCAAACAAGAGAGCGGGGCTGAAGCTTTCTTT
CASSPKQESGAEAFF
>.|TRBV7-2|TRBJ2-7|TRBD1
TGTGCCAGCAGCCAAGGGACAGATCCTTACGAGCAGTACTTC
CASSQGTDPYEQYF
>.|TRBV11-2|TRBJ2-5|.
TGTGCCAGCACCCCCAAGGGGGGAGTAGGTACCCAGTACTTC
CASTPKGGVGTQYF
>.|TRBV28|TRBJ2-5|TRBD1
TGTGCCAGCAGCCCCCCGGACAGGGTGGAGACCCAGTACTTC
CASSPPDRVETQYF
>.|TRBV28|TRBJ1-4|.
TGTGCCAGCCGTGGGCCCGGGGAAAAACTGTTTTTT
CASRGPGEKLFF
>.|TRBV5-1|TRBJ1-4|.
TGCGCCAGCAGGCTTGGAGGGGGGGTTGATGAAAAACTGTTTTTT
CASRLGGGVDEKLFF
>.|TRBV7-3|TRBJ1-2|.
TGTGCCAGCACTCCTCCGGGCCAGCTTGCCTACACCTTC
CASTPPGQLAYTF
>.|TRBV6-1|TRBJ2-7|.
TGTGCCAGCAGTAGTAGACAGTACTACGAGCAGTACTTC
CASSSRQYYEQYF
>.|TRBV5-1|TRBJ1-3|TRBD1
TGCGCCAGCAGCTCCGGGACAGTGGGCAACACCATATATTTT
CASSSGTVGNTIYF
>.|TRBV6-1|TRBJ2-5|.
TGTGCCAGCAGTGCTTTAGTACAAGAGACCCAGTACTTC
CASSALVQETQYF
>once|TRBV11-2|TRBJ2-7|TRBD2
TGTGCCAGCAGTCGCTGGGGGGGTAAGAGGGACGAGCAGTACTTC
CASSRWGGKRDEQYF
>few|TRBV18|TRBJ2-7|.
TGTGCCAGCTCAGGTCCCGGCGAGCAGTACTTC
CASSGPGEQYF